A single sample is the source of the 12 T cell receptor beta chains below, sequenced in a study of T cells in Graves' hyperthyroidism and ophthalmopathy. The investigators amplified TCR beta CDR3 regions from RNA transcripts. HTBI primers were employed in a first-round RT-PCR of the TCR CDR3. Using its own MiXCR run on the multiplex PCR reads, TCRdb lists one record per CDR3 protein. The sample shows 540,000 or so distinct CDR3 sequences, under 60% of them seen only once. The specimen was peripheral blood or thyroid tissue (not recorded which). Receptor source: an adult woman with Graves' disease, either hyperthyroidism or ophthalmopathy (not recorded which).

In the case of this clonotype: The CDR3 does not close with the conserved phenylalanine or tryptophan, likely indicating a read error. No DNA is shown, since the ends of the CDR3 on it are uncertain; the CDR3 is the one TCRdb lists. This rearrangement joins TRBV2 to TRBJ1-4. Germline CDR1 and CDR2: SNHLY and FYNNEI. The CDR3 spans 11 amino acids, including both terminal residues. The CDR3 region is CASSYARVAGG.

In its sample, this clonotype was seen a few times. The chain recombines TRBV29-1 with TRBJ2-7; D possibly corresponds to TRBD2 (5 bases). CDR1 and CDR2 (germline): SQVTM, ANQGSEA. V lost 5 bases to trimming and J lost 7 bases, with 18 bases between them. CDR3 length: 13 residues. CDR3 amino acids: CSVTDSALGEQYF. The CDR3 DNA reads as TGCAGCGTTACGGACTCCGCTTTGGGGGAGCAGTACTTC.

The CDR3 protein is CASSRDSDTEAFF. In DNA, the CDR3 is TGTGCCAGCAGCCGCGACAGTGACACTGAAGCTTTCTTT. The rearrangement links TRBV7-3 to TRBJ1-1; a possible D gene is TRBD1 (5 bases). CDR1 SGHTA and CDR2 FQGTGA come from the germline V gene. V shed 5 bases and J shed 3 bases, with 10 bases lying between them. The length of the CDR3 is 13 residues.

This chain uses TRBV9 with TRBJ1-1; D gene uncertain. V gave up 1 base and J gave up 0 bases, with 10 bases separating them. CDR3 length equals 15 residues. The V gene's germline CDR1 is SGDLS and CDR2 YYNGEE. Here the CDR3 reads CASSVREGMNTEAFF. The CDR3 DNA sequence: TGTGCCAGCAGCGTAAGGGAGGGAATGAACACTGAAGCTTTCTTT.

There are many counts of this clonotype. The chain has TRBV2 and TRBJ1-2; D gene uncertain. The CDR3 has 12 residues. The germline V and J ends were trimmed by 2 bases and 4 bases, with 5 bases remaining between them. Germline V lookup: CDR1 SNHLY, CDR2 FYNNEI. CDR3 protein: CASSERSYGYTF. The CDR3 nucleotides read TGTGCCAGCAGTGAACGGAGCTATGGCTACACCTTC. Full variable domain (outside the CDR3, taken from reference TRBV2 and TRBJ1-2): EPEVTQTPSHQVTQMGQEVILRCVPISNHLYFYWYRQILGQKVEFLVSFYNNEISEKSEIFDDQFSVERPDGSNFTLKIRSTKLEDSAMYFCASSERSYGYTFGSGTRLTVV.

This clonotype occurred once. Lacking the conserved final phenylalanine or tryptophan, this CDR3 likely reflects a read error. No DNA is shown, since the ends of the CDR3 on it are uncertain; the CDR3 is the one TCRdb lists. The V and J genes are TRBV6-5 and TRBJ1-5; the table's D gene call, TRBD1, was not cross checked with the DNA. CDR1 is MNHEY, CDR2 SVGAGI, per germline. The CDR3 extends over 9 residues, inclusive of both ends. The CDR3 sequence is CASRHHGQG.

This clonotype was seen at least ten times. The genes are TRBV12-3 or TRBV12-4 and TRBJ2-2, with D possibly being TRBD1 (5 bases). This CDR3 spans 16 amino acids. With 3 bases removed from V and 6 bases from J, the gap between germline ends came to 17 bases. The CDR3 loop is CASSFGTAGPAGELFF. The CDR3 region has the DNA TGTGCCAGCAGTTTTGGTACCGCAGGGCCGGCCGGGGAGCTGTTTTTT.

This clonotype was recorded many times. The chain combines TRBV5-1 with TRBJ2-7; D is unclear. The CDR3 is 12 amino acids. Germline CDR1 and CDR2: SGHRS and YFSETQ. Trimming pared 1 base from V and 4 bases from J, leaving 6 bases between. The DNA of the CDR3 is TGCGCCAGCAGCTTGACTGAGTACGAGCAGTACTTC. Protein product: CASSLTEYEQYF.

The V call is TRBV28, the J call TRBJ2-5; the match to TRBD1 covers 7 bases. Matching the DNA end better, TRBJ2-7 makes the J call doubtful. The germline CDR1 and CDR2 sequences are MDHEN and SYDVKM. The length of the CDR3 is 17 residues. The CDR3 coding sequence is TGTGCCAGCAGTTTCGGGACAGCGTTTTCCCGGGCCCGCGAGCAGTACTTC. This encodes CASSFGTAFSRAREQYF.

The chain has TRBV2 and TRBJ1-1; D not resolved. Germline CDR1 SNHLY, CDR2 FYNNEI. The length of the CDR3 is 12 residues. V was clipped by 6 bases and J by 10 bases, with 15 bases between them. CDR3 loop: CASRTRAVGAFF. CDR3 coding DNA: TGTGCCAGCAGGACTCGGGCCGTGGGAGCTTTCTTT.

J is TRBJ1-5 and V is TRBV29-1, with D possibly being TRBD1 (5 bases). Germline V gene lookup returns CDR1 SQVTM and CDR2 ANQGSEA. The V and J ends lost 4 bases and 0 bases respectively, with 13 bases between them. CDR3 size: 15 residues. The CDR3 here is CSVVVVGVSNQPQHF. The CDR3 DNA reads TGCAGCGTTGTTGTAGTAGGGGTTAGCAATCAGCCCCAGCATTTT.

The chain links TRBV29-1 to TRBJ1-1, with D hard to call. The V end was cut by 5 bases, the J end by 0 bases, with 7 bases between. The CDR3 has 12 residues. The germline V gene has CDR1 SQVTM and CDR2 ANQGSEA. The CDR3: CSVRQLNTEAFF. CDR3 nucleotide sequence: TGCAGCGTTCGGCAGTTGAACACTGAAGCTTTCTTT.